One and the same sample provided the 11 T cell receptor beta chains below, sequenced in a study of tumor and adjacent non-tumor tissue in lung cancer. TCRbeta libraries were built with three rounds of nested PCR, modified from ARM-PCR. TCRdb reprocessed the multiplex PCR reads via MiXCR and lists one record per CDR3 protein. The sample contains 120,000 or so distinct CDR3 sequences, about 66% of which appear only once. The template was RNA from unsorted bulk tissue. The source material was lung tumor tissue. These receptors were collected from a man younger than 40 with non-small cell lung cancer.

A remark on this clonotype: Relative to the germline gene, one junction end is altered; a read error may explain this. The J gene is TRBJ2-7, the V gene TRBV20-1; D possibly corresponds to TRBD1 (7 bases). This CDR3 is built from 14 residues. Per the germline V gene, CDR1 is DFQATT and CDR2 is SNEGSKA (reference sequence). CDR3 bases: TGCAGTCCTAGTTCGCCAGGGGGGTTCAACGGGCAGTACTTC. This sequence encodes CSPSSPGGFNGQYF.

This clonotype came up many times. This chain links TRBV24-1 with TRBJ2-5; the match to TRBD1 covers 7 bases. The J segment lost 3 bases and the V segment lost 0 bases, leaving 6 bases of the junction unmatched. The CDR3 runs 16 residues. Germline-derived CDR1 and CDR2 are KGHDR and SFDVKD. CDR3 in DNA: TGTGCCACCAGTGATTTGCACAGGGGAAACGAAGAGACCCAGTACTTC. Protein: CATSDLHRGNEETQYF.

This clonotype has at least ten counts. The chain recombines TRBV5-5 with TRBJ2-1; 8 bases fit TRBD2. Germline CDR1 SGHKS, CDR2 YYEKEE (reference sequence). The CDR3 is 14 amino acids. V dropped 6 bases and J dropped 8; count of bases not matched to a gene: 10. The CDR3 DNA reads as TGTGCCAGCACCCGGGCGGGAGCGGGGGATGAGCAGTTCTTC. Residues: CASTRAGAGDEQFF. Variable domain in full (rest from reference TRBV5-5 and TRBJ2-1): DAGVTQSPTHLIKTRGQQVTLRCSPISGHKSVSWYQQVLGQGPQFIFQYYEKEERGRGNFPDRFSARQFPNYSSELNVNALLLGDSALYLCASTRAGAGDEQFFGPGTRLTVL.

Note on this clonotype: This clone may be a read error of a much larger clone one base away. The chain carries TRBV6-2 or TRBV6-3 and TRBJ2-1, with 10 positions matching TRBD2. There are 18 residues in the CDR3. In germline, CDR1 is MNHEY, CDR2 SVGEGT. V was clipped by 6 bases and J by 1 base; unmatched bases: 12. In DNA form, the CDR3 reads TGTGCCAGCAGCTGGAAAGCTAGCGGGGGACTTTCCTACAATGAGCAGTTCTTC. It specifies CASSWKASGGLSYNEQFF.

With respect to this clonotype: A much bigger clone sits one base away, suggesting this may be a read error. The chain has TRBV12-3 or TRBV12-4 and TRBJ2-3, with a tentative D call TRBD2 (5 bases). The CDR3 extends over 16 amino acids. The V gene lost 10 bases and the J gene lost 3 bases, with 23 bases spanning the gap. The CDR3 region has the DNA TGTGCCACCAGAGACTCGGGGTTGGGTGGTACAGATACGCAGTATTTT. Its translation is CATRDSGLGGTDTQYF.

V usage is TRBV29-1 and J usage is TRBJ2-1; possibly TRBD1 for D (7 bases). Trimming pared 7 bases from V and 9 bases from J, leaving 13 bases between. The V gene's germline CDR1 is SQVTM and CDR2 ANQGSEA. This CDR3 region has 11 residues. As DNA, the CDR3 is TGCAGCGCCGACAGGGAGGCTGAGCAGTTCTTC. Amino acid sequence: CSADREAEQFF.

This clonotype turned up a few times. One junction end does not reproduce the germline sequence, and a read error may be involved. The CDR3: CSARAQSNGTHYF. The CDR3 DNA reads as TGCAGTGCTAGAGCGCAGAGTAACGGTACCCACTACTTC. The rearrangement links TRBV20-1 to TRBJ2-5; D not resolved. In germline, CDR1 is DFQATT, CDR2 SNEGSKA (reference sequence). The CDR3 has 13 amino acids.

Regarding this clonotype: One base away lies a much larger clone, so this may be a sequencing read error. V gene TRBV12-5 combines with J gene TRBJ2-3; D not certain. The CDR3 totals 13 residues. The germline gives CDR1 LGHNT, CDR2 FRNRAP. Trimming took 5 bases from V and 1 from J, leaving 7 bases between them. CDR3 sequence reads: CASGRRGTDTQYF. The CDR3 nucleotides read TGTGCTAGTGGTCGGAGAGGCACAGATACGCAGTATTTT.

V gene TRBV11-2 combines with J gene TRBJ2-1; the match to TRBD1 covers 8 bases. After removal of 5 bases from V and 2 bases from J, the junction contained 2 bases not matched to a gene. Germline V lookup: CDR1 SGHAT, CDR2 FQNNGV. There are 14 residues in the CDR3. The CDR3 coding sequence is TGTGCCAGCAGCACGGACAGGGCCTACAATGAGCAGTTCTTC. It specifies CASSTDRAYNEQFF. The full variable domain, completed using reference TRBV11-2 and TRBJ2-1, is EAGVAQSPRYKIIEKRQSVAFWCNPISGHATLYWYQQILGQGPKLLIQFQNNGVVDDSQLPKDRFSAERLKGVDSTLKIQPAKLEDSAVYLCASSTDRAYNEQFFGPGTRLTVL.

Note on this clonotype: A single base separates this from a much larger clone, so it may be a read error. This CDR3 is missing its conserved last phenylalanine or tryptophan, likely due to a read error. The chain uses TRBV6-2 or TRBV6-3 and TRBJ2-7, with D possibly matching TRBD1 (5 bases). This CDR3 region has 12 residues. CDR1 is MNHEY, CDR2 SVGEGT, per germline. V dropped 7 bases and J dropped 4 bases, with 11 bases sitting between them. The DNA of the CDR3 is TGTGCCAGCAACGTACAGGATTACGAGCAGTACTTG. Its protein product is CASNVQDYEQYL.

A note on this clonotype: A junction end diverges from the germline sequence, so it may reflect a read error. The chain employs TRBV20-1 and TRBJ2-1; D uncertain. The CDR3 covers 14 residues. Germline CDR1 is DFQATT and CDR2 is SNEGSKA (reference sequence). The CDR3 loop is CSAKIVSSYNEQFF. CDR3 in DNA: TGCAGTGCCAAGATTGTCAGCTCCTACAATGAACAGTTCTTC.